A single sample is the source of the 13 T cell receptor beta chains below, sequenced in a study of Graves' ophthalmopathy and Graves' hyperthyroidism (dated by TCRdb to 2017 to 2018). The listed sequencing device is Illumina HiSeq 2000. TCR beta CDR3 regions were amplified from RNA transcripts for repertoire sequencing. HTBI primers and the Qiagen OneStep RT-PCR kit were used in a first-round RT-PCR, which was followed by a second-round multiplex PCR, size selection and purification. The public reads were run again by TCRdb, first through fastp at Q25 and then through MiXCR, and only productive beta chains were kept. Identical CDR3 proteins give one entry, which carries the most common genes and DNA. In this sample the table shows 300,000 or so distinct CDR3 sequences, 17% of which occur a single time. The ten largest account for 9% to 15% of the sample. Sequenced material: peripheral blood. These receptor sequences come from an adult man with Graves' ophthalmopathy.

This clonotype was counted ten times or more. J is TRBJ1-5 and V is TRBV30, with D tentatively TRBD1 (6 bases). The CDR3 is 13 amino acids. In germline, CDR1 is GTSNPN, CDR2 SVGIG (reference sequence). The V and J ends lost 0 bases and 6 bases respectively, with 9 bases between them. The CDR3 region has the DNA TGTGCCTGGAGTGTACAGGGAAGTCAGCCCCAGCATTTT. Translating gives CAWSVQGSQPQHF.

At least ten counts were recorded for this clonotype. This chain uses TRBV6-1 with TRBJ2-2, with 10 nucleotides matching TRBD2. Germline lookup yields CDR1 MNHNS and CDR2 SASEGT. The trim removed 5 bases at V and 3 bases at J, leaving 6 bases unmatched. This CDR3 has 16 residues. The CDR3: CASSITSGTDTGELFF. The CDR3 DNA reads TGTGCCAGCAGTATTACTAGCGGGACGGACACCGGGGAGCTGTTTTTT.

The V call is TRBV12-3 or TRBV12-4, the J call TRBJ2-7, with unresolved D. V dropped 6 bases and J dropped 3 bases, with 12 bases sitting between them. CDR3 length: 13 amino acids. The CDR3 region has the DNA TGTGCCAGCAGCCCTCCCCTTTTCTACGAGCAGTACTTC. It is translated as CASSPPLFYEQYF.

The gene calls are TRBV2 and TRBJ1-2; D not certain. V was shortened by 4 bases and J by 0 bases, with 6 bases between the two germline ends. Germline assignment: CDR1 SNHLY and CDR2 FYNNEI. CDR3 length equals 13 residues. DNA of the CDR3: TGTGCCAGCAGTGTCGGAGCTAACTATGGCTACACCTTC. Translated: CASSVGANYGYTF.

This clonotype was seen ten or more times. The V and J genes are TRBV6-5 and TRBJ1-5; D not resolved. V lost 11 bases and J 7 bases, leaving 24 bases between the germline ends. Germline-derived CDR1 and CDR2 are MNHEY and SVGAGI. The CDR3 extends over 15 amino acids. CDR3 in DNA: TGTGCCGTCAAGTCCCCTCCGGGCCCGGGGCAGCCCCAGCATTTT. Protein: CAVKSPPGPGQPQHF.

This clonotype appeared many times. The chain joins TRBV6-1 to TRBJ1-1, with 8 bases aligning to TRBD1. Germline assignment: CDR1 MNHNS and CDR2 SASEGT. The V segment lost 4 bases and the J segment 1 base; nucleotides outside the gene matches: 8. The CDR3 has 16 amino acids. This chain's CDR3 is CASSAQPGGANTEAFF. Written as DNA, the CDR3 is TGTGCCAGCAGTGCACAACCAGGGGGCGCGAACACTGAAGCTTTCTTT.

Remarks on this clonotype: At one of its ends the junction is not consistent with the germline gene, which may arise from a read error. This chain joins TRBV5-1 and TRBJ1-1; weak D call: TRBD1 (5 bases). The CDR3 consists of 16 residues. Germline assignment: CDR1 SGHRS and CDR2 YFSETQ. CDR3 sequence reads: CASRLGGIEVYTEAFF. The CDR3 region has the DNA TGCGCCAGCAGATTGGGGGGGATCGAAGTTTACACTGAAGCTTTCTTT.

This clonotype was picked up many times. The V gene is TRBV30, the J gene TRBJ1-1; 10 positions match TRBD1. The CDR3 runs 13 residues. Trimming at V came to 1 base and at J to 9 bases, leaving 5 bases not matched to a gene. Germline V gives CDR1 GTSNPN, CDR2 SVGIG (reference sequence). For the CDR3, the DNA is TGTGCCTGGAGTGGCCGGGACAGGGGTCAAGCTTTCTTT. Amino acids: CAWSGRDRGQAFF.

This clonotype was observed many times. The chain has TRBV20-1 and TRBJ2-7; TRBD2 agrees at 14 bases. This CDR3 region has 16 residues. V trimming: 5 bases; J trimming: 6 bases; junction bases outside the gene matches: 12. Germline V gives CDR1 DFQATT, CDR2 SNEGSKA (reference sequence). This CDR3 reads CSAFHGTSGSGREQYF. In DNA, the CDR3 is TGCAGTGCTTTCCACGGGACTAGCGGGAGTGGGCGCGAGCAGTACTTC.

This clonotype was found many times. V is TRBV7-2 and J is TRBJ1-5; perhaps TRBD1 as D (5 bases). Trimming took 7 bases from V and 0 from J, leaving 10 bases between them. The CDR3 runs to 14 residues. Germline CDR1 is SGHTA and CDR2 is FQGNSA. CDR3 bases: TGTGCCAGCAATCGGGGCGATAGCAATCAGCCCCAGCATTTT. Translated: CASNRGDSNQPQHF.

This clonotype was picked up many times. The genes are TRBV5-1 and TRBJ2-5, with D perhaps matching TRBD2 (5 bases). Germline-derived CDR1 and CDR2 are SGHRS and YFSETQ. The V gene lost 0 bases and the J gene lost 2 bases, with 11 bases spanning the gap. The CDR3 has 15 amino acids. CDR3: CASSLAAEEQETQYF. CDR3 coding DNA: TGCGCCAGCAGCTTGGCAGCGGAAGAACAAGAGACCCAGTACTTC.

The chain links TRBV7-2 to TRBJ1-6; D gene ambiguous. Trimming removed 1 base at V and 8 bases at J, with 9 bases between. CDR1 and CDR2 from the germline V gene are SGHTA and FQGNSA. The CDR3 contains 14 residues. CDR3 protein: CASSLDGRYSPLHF. The DNA for the CDR3 is TGTGCCAGCAGCTTAGACGGACGATATTCACCCCTCCACTTT.

A word on this clonotype: Relative to the germline gene, one junction end is altered; a read error may explain this. V usage is TRBV6-1 and J usage is TRBJ1-2; D not certain. From germline, CDR1 is MNHNS and CDR2 SASEGT. The CDR3 has 15 amino acids. CDR3 region: CASNTGVLRYYGYIF. DNA for the CDR3: TGTGCCAGCAACACGGGAGTACTGCGGTACTATGGCTACATCTTC.